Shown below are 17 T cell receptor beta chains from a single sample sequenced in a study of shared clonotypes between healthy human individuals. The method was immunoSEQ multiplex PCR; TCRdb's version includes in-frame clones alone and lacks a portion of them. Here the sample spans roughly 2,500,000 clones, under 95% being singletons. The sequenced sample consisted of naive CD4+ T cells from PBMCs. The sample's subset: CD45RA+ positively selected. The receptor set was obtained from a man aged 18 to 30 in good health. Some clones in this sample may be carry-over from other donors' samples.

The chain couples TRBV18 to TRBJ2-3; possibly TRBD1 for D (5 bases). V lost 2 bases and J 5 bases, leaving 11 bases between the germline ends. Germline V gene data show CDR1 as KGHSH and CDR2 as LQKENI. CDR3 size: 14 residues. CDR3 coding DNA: TGTGCCAGCTCACCAAGGACCCAGGGAGATACGCAGTATTTT. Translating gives CASSPRTQGDTQYF.

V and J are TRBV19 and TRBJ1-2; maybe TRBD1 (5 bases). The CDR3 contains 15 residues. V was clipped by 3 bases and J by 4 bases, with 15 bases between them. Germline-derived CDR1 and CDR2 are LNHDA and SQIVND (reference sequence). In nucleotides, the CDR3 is TGTGCCAGTAGTATCCAGGGACGGCTGACCTATGGCTACACCTTC. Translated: CASSIQGRLTYGYTF. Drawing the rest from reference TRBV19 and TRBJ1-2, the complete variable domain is DGGITQSPKYLFRKEGQNVTLSCEQNLNHDAMYWYRQDPGQGLRLIYYSQIVNDFQKGDIAEGYSVSREKKESFPLTVTSAQKNPTAFYLCASSIQGRLTYGYTFGSGTRLTVV.

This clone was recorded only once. The CDR3: CASSRDRGHYNEQFF. In DNA, the CDR3 is TGTGCCAGTAGTAGGGACAGGGGGCACTACAATGAGCAGTTCTTC. The chain employs TRBV19 and TRBJ2-1, with TRBD1 identical over 12 bases. Looked up from germline, CDR1 is LNHDA and CDR2 is SQIVND (reference sequence). This CDR3 has 15 amino acids. V was clipped by 4 bases and J by 3 bases; unmatched bases: 1.

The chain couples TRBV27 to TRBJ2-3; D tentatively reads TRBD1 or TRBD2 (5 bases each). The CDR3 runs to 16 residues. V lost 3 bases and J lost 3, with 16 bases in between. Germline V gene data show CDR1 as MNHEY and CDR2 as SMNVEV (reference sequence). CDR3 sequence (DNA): TGTGCCAGCAGTTTGTGGGGTTCGAGGGGAACAGATACGCAGTATTTT. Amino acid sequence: CASSLWGSRGTDTQYF.

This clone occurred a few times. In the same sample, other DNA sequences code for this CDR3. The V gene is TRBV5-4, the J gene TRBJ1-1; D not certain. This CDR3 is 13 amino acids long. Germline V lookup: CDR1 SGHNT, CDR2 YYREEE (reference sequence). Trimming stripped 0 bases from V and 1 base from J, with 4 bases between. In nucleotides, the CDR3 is TGTGCCAGCAGCTTGGAGCGGAACACTGAAGCTTTCTTT. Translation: CASSLERNTEAFF.

The CDR3 sequence is CASSLESSGSLTNEQFF. CDR3 sequence (DNA): TGCGCCAGCAGCTTGGAGTCTAGCGGGAGTCTGACCAATGAGCAGTTCTTC. The chain recombines TRBV5-1 with TRBJ2-1; 10 bases agree with TRBD2. CDR3 length: 17 amino acids. Trimming took 0 bases from V and 6 from J; bases not matched to a gene: 9. CDR1 and CDR2 (germline): SGHRS, YFSETQ.

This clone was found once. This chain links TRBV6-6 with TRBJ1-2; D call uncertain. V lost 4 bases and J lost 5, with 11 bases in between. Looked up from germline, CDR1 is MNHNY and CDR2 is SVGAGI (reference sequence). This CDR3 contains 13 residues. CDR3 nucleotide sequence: TGTGCCAGCAGTTCTACGGCGGCGTATGGCTACACCTTC. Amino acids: CASSSTAAYGYTF.

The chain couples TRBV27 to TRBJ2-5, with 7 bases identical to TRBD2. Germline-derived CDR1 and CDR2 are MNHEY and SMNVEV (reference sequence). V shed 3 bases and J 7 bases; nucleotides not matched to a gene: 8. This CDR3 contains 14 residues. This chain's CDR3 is CASSLGRERGTQYF. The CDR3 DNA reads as TGTGCCAGCAGTTTGGGGCGGGAGCGAGGGACCCAGTACTTC.

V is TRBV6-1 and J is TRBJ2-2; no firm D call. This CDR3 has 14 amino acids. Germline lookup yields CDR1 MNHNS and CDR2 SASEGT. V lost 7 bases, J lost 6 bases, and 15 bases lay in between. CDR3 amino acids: CASIPPVRSGELFF. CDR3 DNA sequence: TGTGCCAGCATCCCCCCTGTTCGGTCCGGGGAGCTGTTTTTT.

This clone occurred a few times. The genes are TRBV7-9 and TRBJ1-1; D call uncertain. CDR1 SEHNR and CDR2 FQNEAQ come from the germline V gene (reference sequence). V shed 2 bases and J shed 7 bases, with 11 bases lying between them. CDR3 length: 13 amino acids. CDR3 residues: CASSLFASSEAFF. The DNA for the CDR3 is TGTGCCAGCAGCTTATTTGCGTCAAGTGAAGCTTTCTTT.

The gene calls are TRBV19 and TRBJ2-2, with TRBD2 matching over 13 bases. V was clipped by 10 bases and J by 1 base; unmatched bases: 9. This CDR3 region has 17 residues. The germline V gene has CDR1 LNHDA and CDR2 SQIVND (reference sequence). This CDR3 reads CATPPGTSGENTGELFF. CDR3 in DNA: TGTGCCACTCCACCCGGGACTAGCGGGGAGAACACCGGGGAGCTGTTTTTT.

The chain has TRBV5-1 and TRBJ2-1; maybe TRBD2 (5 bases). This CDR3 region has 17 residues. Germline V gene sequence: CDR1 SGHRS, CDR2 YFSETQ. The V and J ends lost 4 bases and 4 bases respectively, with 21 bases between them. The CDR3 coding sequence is TGCGCCAGCAGCATCGGACTCGGTCCAACCCTATACAATGAGCAGTTCTTC. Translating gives CASSIGLGPTLYNEQFF.

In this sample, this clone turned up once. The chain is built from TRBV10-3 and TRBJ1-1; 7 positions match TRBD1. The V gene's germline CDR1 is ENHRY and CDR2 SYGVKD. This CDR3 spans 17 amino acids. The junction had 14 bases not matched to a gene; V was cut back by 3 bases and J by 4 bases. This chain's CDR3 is CAISEPRQGVVSTEAFF. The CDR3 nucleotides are TGTGCCATCAGTGAACCCAGGCAGGGGGTGGTTAGCACTGAAGCTTTCTTT.

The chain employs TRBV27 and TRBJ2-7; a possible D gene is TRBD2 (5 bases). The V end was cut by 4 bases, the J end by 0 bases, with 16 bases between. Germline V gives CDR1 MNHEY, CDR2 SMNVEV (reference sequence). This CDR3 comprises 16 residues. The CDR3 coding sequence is TGTGCCAGCAGTTCACTCGGCGAGGGCAGCTCCTACGAGCAGTACTTC. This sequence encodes CASSSLGEGSSYEQYF.

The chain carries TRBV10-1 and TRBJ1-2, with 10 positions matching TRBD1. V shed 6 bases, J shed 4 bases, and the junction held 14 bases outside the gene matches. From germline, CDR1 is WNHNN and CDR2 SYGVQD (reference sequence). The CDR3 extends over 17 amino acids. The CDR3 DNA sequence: TGCGCCAGCAGATTACCCCCGGGACAGGGGAGCCCCTATGGCTACACCTTC. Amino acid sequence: CASRLPPGQGSPYGYTF.

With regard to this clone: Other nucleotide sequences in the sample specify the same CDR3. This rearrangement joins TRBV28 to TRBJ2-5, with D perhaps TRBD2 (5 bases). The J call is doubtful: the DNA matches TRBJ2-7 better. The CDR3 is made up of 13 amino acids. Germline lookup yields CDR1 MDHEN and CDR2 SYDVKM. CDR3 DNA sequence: TGTGCCAGCAGTTTGGGGAGCTCCTACGAGCAGTACTTC. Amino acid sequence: CASSLGSSYEQYF.

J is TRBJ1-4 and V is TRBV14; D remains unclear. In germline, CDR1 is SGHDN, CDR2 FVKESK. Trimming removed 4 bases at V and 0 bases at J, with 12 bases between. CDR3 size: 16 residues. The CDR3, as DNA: TGTGCCAGCAGCCCCCGACAATCGGCAACTAATGAAAAACTGTTTTTT. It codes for CASSPRQSATNEKLFF.